The 15 T cell receptor beta chains listed next were all sequenced from one sample in a study of T-cell memory formation after mild COVID-19. TCRdb ran MiXCR on the 5' RACE reads and lists one entry per CDR3 protein. The sample comprises about 560,000 distinct CDR3 sequences, about 18% of which are singletons, and 8.1% rests with the top ten. Material for sequencing was PBMCs or a T cell subset sorted from them (not recorded which). All receptors come from an adult woman who had mild COVID-19 (a few samples of this study predate the infection). Cell type and time point are not known.

V usage is TRBV25-1 and J usage is TRBJ1-2; 7 nucleotides line up with TRBD1. The germline V gene has CDR1 MGHDK and CDR2 SYGVNS. J lost 2 bases, V lost 5 bases, and 11 bases had no gene match. The CDR3 consists of 16 residues. In nucleotides, the CDR3 is TGTGCCAGCAGTCCAGCGGGACAGCTGTCCAACTATGGCTACACCTTC. Amino acid sequence: CASSPAGQLSNYGYTF.

In its sample, this clonotype was seen a few times. J is TRBJ1-2 and V is TRBV20-1; D call uncertain. Trimming stripped 0 bases from V and 8 bases from J, with 13 bases between. The CDR3 is made up of 13 amino acids. The V gene's germline CDR1 is DFQATT and CDR2 SNEGSKA (reference sequence). CDR3 in amino acids: CSAREELGLGYTF. As DNA, the CDR3 is TGCAGTGCTAGAGAGGAATTAGGTTTGGGCTACACCTTC.

The chain joins TRBV12-3 or TRBV12-4 to TRBJ1-5; D might be TRBD1 (6 bases). CDR3 length: 15 residues. V lost 2 bases to trimming and J lost 1 base, with 9 bases between them. CDR3 DNA sequence: TGTGCCAGCAGTTTATCGGACAGCAGCAATCAGCCCCAGCATTTT. It yields the protein CASSLSDSSNQPQHF.

This clonotype was seen a handful of times. J is TRBJ1-4 and V is TRBV5-1; 8 nucleotides align to TRBD1. This CDR3 has 16 residues. The V gene's germline CDR1 is SGHRS and CDR2 YFSETQ. The trim removed 1 base at V and 3 bases at J, leaving 5 bases unmatched. DNA for the CDR3: TGCGCCAGCAGCTTGACCGACAGGGGCCCTAATGAAAAACTGTTTTTT. It codes for CASSLTDRGPNEKLFF.

The chain uses TRBV7-9 and TRBJ2-7; tentatively, D is TRBD1 (5 bases). CDR1 and CDR2 from the germline V gene are SEHNR and FQNEAQ (reference sequence). The V and J ends lost 4 bases and 3 bases respectively, with 19 bases between them. There are 16 residues in the CDR3. CDR3 DNA sequence: TGTGCCAGCAGCTCCGCCCCCGGACGGACAAGCTACGAGCAGTACTTC. Translating gives CASSSAPGRTSYEQYF.

This chain uses TRBV6-2 or TRBV6-3 with TRBJ1-2, with D unresolved. Trimming took 0 bases from V and 2 from J, leaving 7 bases between them. The CDR3 loop spans 14 amino acids. In germline, CDR1 is MNHEY, CDR2 SVGEGT. CDR3 region: CASSYSGKNYGYTF. CDR3 in DNA: TGTGCCAGCAGTTACTCGGGCAAGAACTATGGCTACACCTTC.

This clonotype was picked up a small number of times. The gene calls are TRBV29-1 and TRBJ2-5, with 9 bases that match TRBD1. This CDR3 spans 12 amino acids. V dropped 6 bases and J dropped 5; count of bases not matched to a gene: 4. Germline CDR1 and CDR2: SQVTM and ANQGSEA. CDR3 protein: CSVEDRGETQYF. In DNA form, the CDR3 reads TGCAGCGTCGAGGACAGGGGCGAGACCCAGTACTTC.

This clonotype was counted between two and nine times. The rearrangement joins TRBV14 to TRBJ1-2; TRBD1 agrees at 8 bases. The CDR3 loop spans 15 amino acids. V trimming: 4 bases; J trimming: 2 bases; junction bases outside the gene matches: 6. The V gene's germline CDR1 is SGHDN and CDR2 FVKESK. For the CDR3, the DNA is TGTGCCAGCAGCCCCCTTTGGACAGGGAACTATGGCTACACCTTC. The encoded protein is CASSPLWTGNYGYTF.

This clonotype has ten or more counts. The chain is built from TRBV7-9 and TRBJ2-7, with D unresolved. Germline-derived CDR1 and CDR2 are SEHNR and FQNEAQ (reference sequence). The CDR3 contains 12 residues. Trimming removed 3 bases from V and 4 bases from J, with 7 bases in between. The CDR3 region has the DNA TGTGCCAGCAGCTTCGCAGAATACGAGCAGTACTTC. It translates to CASSFAEYEQYF.

In its sample, this clonotype was seen many times. The chain has TRBV5-1 and TRBJ2-1; D remains unclear. From germline, CDR1 is SGHRS and CDR2 YFSETQ. The CDR3 totals 13 residues. Trimming shortened V by 0 bases and J by 8 bases, and 9 bases separated the two germline ends. Written as DNA, the CDR3 is TGCGCCAGCAGCTTGGATTGGGGATATGAGCAGTTCTTC. Translated, it gives CASSLDWGYEQFF.

The table lists this clonotype with a few counts. The CDR3 region is CASSPEATGKQYF. The CDR3 region has the DNA TGTGCCAGCAGCCCGGAAGCTACCGGAAAGCAGTACTTC. The chain uses TRBV3-1 and TRBJ2-7; no clear D. This CDR3 comprises 13 residues. Trimming removed 4 bases from V and 8 bases from J, with 15 bases in between. Germline assignment: CDR1 LGHDT and CDR2 YNNKEL (reference sequence).

This clonotype was picked up a small number of times. CDR3 nucleotides: TGTGCCACCAGTCATCTTTGGAAGGGCTCCAGAGGGCAGTTCTTC. The encoded protein is CATSHLWKGSRGQFF. V gene TRBV24-1 combines with J gene TRBJ2-1; D unresolved. This CDR3 region has 15 residues. Germline CDR1 is KGHDR and CDR2 is SFDVKD. V gave up 6 bases and J gave up 12 bases, with 23 bases separating them.

This clonotype came up a few times. The chain combines TRBV7-9 with TRBJ1-1; the D gene is possibly TRBD1 (6 bases). The CDR3 loop spans 14 amino acids. Per the germline V gene, CDR1 is SEHNR and CDR2 is FQNEAQ (reference sequence). V lost 5 bases, J lost 5 bases, and 15 bases lay in between. CDR3 nucleotides: TGTGCCAGCAGCATAGGGGGAGAAGGTACTGAAGCTTTCTTT. Residues: CASSIGGEGTEAFF.

The gene calls are TRBV5-1 and TRBJ1-1; D unclear. This CDR3 is built from 12 residues. V lost 4 bases and J lost 6, with 10 bases in between. From germline, CDR1 is SGHRS and CDR2 YFSETQ. The CDR3 DNA follows: TGCGCCAGCAGCCCCCCGGGCCCTGAAGCTTTCTTT. It codes for CASSPPGPEAFF.

This clonotype has just a few counts. The genes are TRBV29-1 and TRBJ2-7; possibly TRBD1 or TRBD2 for D (6 bases each). This CDR3 is built from 17 residues. V lost 0 bases and J 4 bases, leaving 22 bases between the germline ends. Germline V lookup: CDR1 SQVTM, CDR2 ANQGSEA. CDR3: CSVEDLGIGGRLYEQYF. CDR3 in DNA: TGCAGCGTTGAAGATCTCGGAATCGGGGGCCGGCTTTACGAGCAGTACTTC.